What follows are 32 T cell receptor beta chains derived from one specimen sequenced in a study of blood T cell repertoires in COVID-19. Method: immunoSEQ multiplex PCR; TCRdb's copy keeps in-frame clones and lacks some. The sample includes some 290,000 clones, under 90% of them seen just once. The specimen sequenced was peripheral blood. The receptor source for this set is a woman aged 60-70 years with active or convalescent COVID-19.

The chain is built from TRBV27 and TRBJ2-1; 7 nucleotides match TRBD2. V lost 0 bases, J lost 8 bases, and 1 base stayed unmatched. Germline assignment: CDR1 MNHEY and CDR2 SMNVEV (reference sequence). This CDR3 has 13 residues. The CDR3 bases are TGTGCCAGCAGTTTATCGGGGGGGGATGAGCAGTTCTTC. Amino acids: CASSLSGGDEQFF.

The chain links TRBV7-3 to TRBJ2-1; 9 nucleotides agree with TRBD2. The CDR3 spans 15 residues. Germline V gene data show CDR1 as SGHTA and CDR2 as FQGTGA. The junction had 10 bases not matched to a gene; V was cut back by 5 bases and J by 8 bases. The CDR3 nucleotides read TGTGCCAGCAGCCCCGGTAATAGCGGGGGCCATGAGCAGTTCTTC. Amino acids: CASSPGNSGGHEQFF. The whole variable domain, remainder taken from reference TRBV7-3 and TRBJ2-1, is GAGVSQTPSNKVTEKGKYVELRCDPISGHTALYWYRQSLGQGPEFLIYFQGTGAADDSGLPNDRFFAVRPEGSVSTLKIQRTERGDSAVYLCASSPGNSGGHEQFFGPGTRLTVL.

The CDR3 DNA reads TGTGCCAGCAGTGCCAATCTAGCGTTTCAATACAATGAGCAGTTCTTC. It encodes CASSANLAFQYNEQFF. The rearrangement links TRBV25-1 to TRBJ2-1; perhaps TRBD2 as D (6 bases). Trimming removed 4 bases from V and 4 bases from J, with 17 bases in between. The CDR3 is 16 amino acids. Germline CDR1 and CDR2: MGHDK and SYGVNS.

The genes are TRBV6-1 and TRBJ2-3, with TRBD2 identical over 13 bases. The germline V gene encodes CDR1 MNHNS and CDR2 SASEGT. Unmatched junction bases numbered 4, after V lost 2 bases and J lost 5 bases. The CDR3 runs to 16 residues. Written as DNA, the CDR3 is TGTGCCAGCAGTGAAACTAGCGGGGGGGCCAGAGATACGCAGTATTTT. It translates to CASSETSGGARDTQYF.

This chain uses TRBV27 with TRBJ1-4; D is undetermined. V lost 0 bases and J 0 bases, leaving 5 bases between the germline ends. The germline V gene has CDR1 MNHEY and CDR2 SMNVEV (reference sequence). This CDR3 is 15 amino acids long. CDR3 nucleotide sequence: TGTGCCAGCAGTTTATCACACGCAACTAATGAAAAACTGTTTTTT. It specifies CASSLSHATNEKLFF. Looking up the rest from reference TRBV27 and TRBJ1-4 gives the full variable domain: EAQVTQNPRYLITVTGKKLTVTCSQNMNHEYMSWYRQDPGLGLRQIYYSMNVEVTDKGDVPEGYKVSRKEKRNFPLILESPSPNQTSLYFCASSLSHATNEKLFFGSGTQLSVL.

This chain connects TRBV6-5 to TRBJ1-4; D ambiguous. The CDR3 consists of 13 residues. With 2 bases removed from V and 4 bases from J, the gap between germline ends came to 5 bases. Germline assignment: CDR1 MNHEY and CDR2 SVGAGI. CDR3 residues: CASSYLRNEKLFF. The DNA for the CDR3 is TGTGCCAGCAGTTACCTTCGTAATGAAAAACTGTTTTTT.

The chain combines TRBV3-1 (or the pseudogene TRBV3-2) with TRBJ1-5, with TRBD1 as a possible D gene (5 bases). Between the trimmed V and J ends, which lost 0 bases and 4 bases, there was a span of 10 bases. Germline V gene lookup returns CDR1 LGHDT and CDR2 YNNKEL (reference sequence). CDR3 size: 15 residues. CDR3 region: CASSQDPTVNQPQHF. The CDR3 DNA follows: TGTGCCAGCAGCCAAGATCCGACAGTGAATCAGCCCCAGCATTTT.

The chain recombines TRBV19 with TRBJ1-1; D may be TRBD1 (5 bases). The CDR3 totals 14 residues. The V gene lost 7 bases and the J gene lost 3 bases, with 15 bases spanning the gap. Germline-derived CDR1 and CDR2 are LNHDA and SQIVND (reference sequence). The CDR3 sequence is CASTAQAFDTEAFF. The CDR3 bases are TGTGCCAGTACCGCACAGGCCTTCGACACTGAAGCTTTCTTT. Full variable domain (rest looked up from reference TRBV19 and TRBJ1-1): DGGITQSPKYLFRKEGQNVTLSCEQNLNHDAMYWYRQDPGQGLRLIYYSQIVNDFQKGDIAEGYSVSREKKESFPLTVTSAQKNPTAFYLCASTAQAFDTEAFFGQGTRLTVV.

The chain employs TRBV27 and TRBJ2-7; D perhaps matches TRBD1 (6 bases). V was shortened by 6 bases and J by 1 base, with 16 bases between the two germline ends. The germline CDR1 and CDR2 sequences are MNHEY and SMNVEV (reference sequence). The length of the CDR3 is 15 residues. This CDR3 reads CASSLRWQGSYEQYF. DNA for the CDR3: TGTGCCAGCAGCCTTCGATGGCAGGGGTCCTACGAGCAGTACTTC.

CDR3 sequence reads: CASSYSFRDRAHNEQFF. CDR3 sequence (DNA): TGTGCCAGCAGTTACTCGTTCCGGGACAGGGCTCACAATGAGCAGTTCTTC. The V call is TRBV6-2 or TRBV6-3, the J call TRBJ2-1, with TRBD1 matching 9 bases. Germline V gene data show CDR1 as MNHEY and CDR2 as SVGEGT. CDR3 length: 17 amino acids. After removal of 0 bases from V and 5 bases from J, the junction contained 8 bases not matched to a gene.

This chain joins TRBV5-4 and TRBJ2-1, with a tentative D call TRBD2 (6 bases). V was trimmed by 3 bases and J by 4 bases, leaving 17 bases between them. Germline V gene sequence: CDR1 SGHNT, CDR2 YYREEE (reference sequence). The CDR3 is 16 amino acids. The CDR3 reads CASSWTGLATYNEQFF. The CDR3 bases are TGTGCCAGCAGCTGGACGGGGCTAGCGACTTACAATGAGCAGTTCTTC.

This clone was detected once. This chain joins TRBV19 and TRBJ2-1; tentative D call: TRBD1 (6 bases). Trimming left V 6 bases short and J 9 bases short, with 27 bases between. The CDR3 covers 17 residues. Germline values: CDR1 LNHDA, CDR2 SQIVND (reference sequence). Here the CDR3 reads CASSPDAWQGSLGEQFF. The CDR3 coding sequence is TGTGCCAGTAGCCCTGATGCGTGGCAGGGGAGCTTGGGTGAGCAGTTCTTC.

The V and J genes are TRBV25-1 and TRBJ2-7, with 7 bases matching TRBD1. Per germline, CDR1 MGHDK and CDR2 SYGVNS. The CDR3 is made up of 15 amino acids. Germline trimming cut 3 bases from V and 2 bases from J; bases unmatched to any gene: 7. CDR3 amino acids: CASSDTRTGAYEQYF. The CDR3 region has the DNA TGTGCCAGCAGTGACACCAGGACAGGTGCCTACGAGCAGTACTTC.

Concerning this clone: This specimen includes other DNA sequences encoding the same CDR3. The V gene is TRBV28, the J gene TRBJ1-2; 9 bases map to TRBD1. The CDR3 covers 12 residues. Germline CDR1 and CDR2: MDHEN and SYDVKM. V was clipped by 3 bases and J by 7 bases; unmatched bases: 0. The DNA for the CDR3 is TGTGCCAGCAGTTTGACAGGGGGTGGCTACACCTTC. Amino acid sequence: CASSLTGGGYTF.

The chain couples TRBV6-5 to TRBJ1-1, with a possible D match to TRBD1 (5 bases). Trimming removed 11 bases at V and 4 bases at J, with 11 bases between. Germline V lookup: CDR1 MNHEY, CDR2 SVGAGI. The CDR3 totals 11 residues. CDR3 sequence reads: CAVRAATEAFF. CDR3 nucleotide sequence: TGTGCCGTCAGGGCAGCCACTGAAGCTTTCTTT.

The chain combines TRBV5-1 with TRBJ2-5; 9 bases fit TRBD1. Germline V gene lookup returns CDR1 SGHRS and CDR2 YFSETQ. The CDR3 has 16 amino acids. V lost 6 bases and J lost 4; bases outside the gene matches: 13. CDR3 bases: TGCGCCAGCAAAGAATTGGGACAGGGCCCACCAGAGACCCAGTACTTC. It translates to CASKELGQGPPETQYF.

The chain uses TRBV12-5 and TRBJ1-5, with 7 nucleotides matching TRBD1. Germline CDR1 reads LGHNT; CDR2 reads FRNRAP. The CDR3 is 16 amino acids. Losses at the gene ends were 5 bases for V and 0 bases for J; bases not matched to a gene: 7. In DNA form, the CDR3 reads TGTGCTAGTGGTCTCGGACAGGCCTATAGCAATCAGCCCCAGCATTTT. Protein sequence: CASGLGQAYSNQPQHF.

CDR3 amino acids: CASSQATDREAQPQHF. For the CDR3, the DNA is TGCGCCAGCAGCCAAGCGACGGACAGGGAAGCTCAGCCCCAGCATTTT. The chain employs TRBV4-1 and TRBJ1-5; 8 nucleotides match TRBD1. The CDR3 is 16 amino acids. Unmatched junction bases numbered 8, after V lost 1 base and J lost 6 bases. CDR1 is MGHRA, CDR2 YSYEKL, per germline.

The chain combines TRBV27 with TRBJ1-1, with D tentatively TRBD1 (6 bases). The ends were cut back, 5 bases at V and 0 bases at J, with 13 bases in the middle. CDR1 is MNHEY and CDR2 is SMNVEV in the germline V gene (reference sequence). CDR3 length: 15 amino acids. The chain's CDR3 is CASSIMTGLNTEAFF. CDR3 DNA: TGTGCCAGCAGTATTATGACAGGCTTGAACACTGAAGCTTTCTTT.

This chain joins TRBV5-1 and TRBJ2-2, with D possibly being TRBD1 (6 bases). Germline V lookup: CDR1 SGHRS, CDR2 YFSETQ. V was trimmed by 4 bases and J by 4 bases, leaving 14 bases between them. The CDR3 is made up of 15 amino acids. The CDR3 loop is CASSDLGAGTGELFF. In DNA form, the CDR3 reads TGCGCCAGCAGCGACCTGGGGGCGGGCACCGGGGAGCTGTTTTTT.

The gene calls are TRBV5-4 and TRBJ2-1, with 7 positions matching TRBD1. With V trimmed by 9 bases and J by 6 bases, 6 bases remained unmatched. Germline V gene data show CDR1 as SGHNT and CDR2 as YYREEE (reference sequence). The CDR3 has 12 amino acids. The CDR3 DNA follows: TGTGCCACCCAGGGGGTAGGCAATGAGCAGTTCTTC. Protein: CATQGVGNEQFF.

A single count supports this clone. The chain's CDR3 is CASSWGQGANQPQHF. For the CDR3, the DNA is TGTGCCAGCAGCTGGGGACAGGGGGCAAATCAGCCCCAGCATTTT. This rearrangement joins TRBV6-2 or TRBV6-3 to TRBJ1-5; 12 bases fit TRBD1. V was clipped by 6 bases and J by 4 bases; unmatched bases: 4. The CDR3 extends over 15 amino acids. CDR1 and CDR2 (germline): MNHEY, SVGEGT.

The V call is TRBV9, the J call TRBJ2-3; the match to TRBD2 covers 11 bases. This CDR3 region has 17 residues. Germline V CDR1 and CDR2: SGDLS, YYNGEE. V gave up 3 bases and J gave up 2 bases; unmatched junction bases: 8. The CDR3 sequence: CASSAYTSGGITDTQYF. Here the CDR3 DNA reads TGTGCCAGCAGCGCCTATACTAGCGGGGGTATCACAGATACGCAGTATTTT.

The chain uses TRBV7-8 and TRBJ1-5; 7 positions match TRBD1. J gave up 2 bases and V 4 bases, and 5 bases lay outside the gene matches. Germline CDR1 SGHVS, CDR2 FQNEAQ. The CDR3 runs 15 residues. The CDR3 loop is CASSSAGGGNQPQHF. The DNA of the CDR3 is TGTGCCAGCAGCTCAGCAGGGGGTGGCAATCAGCCCCAGCATTTT. Filled out from reference TRBV7-8 and TRBJ1-5, the complete variable domain reads GAGVSQSPRYKVAKRGQDVALRCDPISGHVSLFWYQQALGQGPEFLTYFQNEAQLDKSGLPSDRFFAERPEGSVSTLKIQRTQQEDSAVYLCASSSAGGGNQPQHFGDGTRLSIL.

The CDR3 here is CASSSRQAQPDYGYTF. The CDR3 nucleotides are TGTGCCAGCAGCTCGCGACAGGCGCAACCCGATTATGGCTACACCTTC. J is TRBJ1-2 and V is TRBV13; possibly TRBD1 for D (6 bases). Per germline, CDR1 PRHDT and CDR2 FYEKMQ (reference sequence). This CDR3 has 16 amino acids. The V and J ends lost 4 bases and 5 bases respectively, with 20 bases between them.

This chain connects TRBV21-1 to TRBJ1-2. TRBV21-1 is reported as a pseudogene. The CDR3 spans 12 residues. The DNA for the CDR3 is TGTGCCAGCAACGGGAGGGGGGCTGGCTACACCTTC. This codes for CASNGRGAGYTF.

The V and J genes are TRBV5-6 and TRBJ2-4; TRBD1 agrees at 7 bases. The CDR3 contains 15 residues. Per the germline V gene, CDR1 is SGHDT and CDR2 is YYEEEE. Trimming removed 0 bases from V and 6 bases from J; junction bases left unmatched: 6. The chain's CDR3 is CASSLDGTVGNIQYF. CDR3 nucleotide sequence: TGTGCCAGCAGCTTGGATGGGACAGTTGGAAACATTCAGTACTTC.

The chain couples TRBV18 to TRBJ2-1, with 11 bases matching TRBD1. The CDR3 spans 15 residues. V shed 3 bases and J 5 bases; nucleotides not matched to a gene: 3. Germline V gives CDR1 KGHSH, CDR2 LQKENI. The CDR3 loop reads CASSPGQGGHNEQFF. For the CDR3, the DNA is TGTGCCAGCTCACCGGGACAGGGGGGCCACAATGAGCAGTTCTTC. Drawing the rest from reference TRBV18 and TRBJ2-1, the complete variable domain is NAGVMQNPRHLVRRRGQEARLRCSPMKGHSHVYWYRQLPEEGLKFMVYLQKENIIDESGMPKERFSAEFPKEGPSILRIQQVVRGDSAAYFCASSPGQGGHNEQFFGPGTRLTVL.

The genes are TRBV5-4 and TRBJ2-2; 8 bases fit TRBD1. Germline CDR1 is SGHNT and CDR2 is YYREEE (reference sequence). The J segment lost 1 base and the V segment lost 3 bases, leaving 5 bases of the junction unmatched. This CDR3 is 16 amino acids long. This CDR3 is CASSWGTGWNTGELFF. The CDR3 coding sequence is TGTGCCAGCAGCTGGGGGACAGGCTGGAACACCGGGGAGCTGTTTTTT.

The V gene is TRBV18, the J gene TRBJ2-6; the match to TRBD1 covers 7 bases. Trimming removed 1 base from V and 4 bases from J; junction bases left unmatched: 7. The CDR3 is 17 residues long. The germline gives CDR1 KGHSH, CDR2 LQKENI. The CDR3 loop is CASSPQKGAPGANVLTF. Here the CDR3 DNA reads TGTGCCAGCTCACCACAGAAGGGGGCGCCCGGGGCCAACGTCCTGACTTTC.

The chain is built from TRBV27 and TRBJ1-1; unclear D gene. This CDR3 is 15 amino acids long. The germline CDR1 and CDR2 sequences are MNHEY and SMNVEV (reference sequence). V dropped 2 bases and J dropped 4 bases, with 14 bases sitting between them. The CDR3 DNA follows: TGTGCCAGCAGTTTAAGTATTCGGGGAGGCACTGAAGCTTTCTTT. The encoded protein is CASSLSIRGGTEAFF.

The rearrangement uses TRBV9 and TRBJ2-2, with TRBD2 matching 9 bases. There are 15 residues in the CDR3. The germline V gene has CDR1 SGDLS and CDR2 YYNGEE. The trim removed 4 bases at V and 5 bases at J, leaving 6 bases unmatched. This chain's CDR3 is CASSSSGGRTGELFF. The CDR3 DNA reads TGTGCCAGCAGCTCGAGCGGGGGGAGGACCGGGGAGCTGTTTTTT.